This TCR beta chain was found in a study of control samples from healthy donors and cancer patients. V was clipped by 1 base and J by 2 bases, with 10 bases between them. Germline V lookup: CDR1 SGHDT, CDR2 YYEEEE. This CDR3 comprises 15 residues. Method: immunoSEQ multiplex PCR; TCRdb's copy keeps in-frame clones and lacks some. In the table there are around 180,000 clones, more than 85% of which are singletons. Sequenced material: blood. This rearrangement joins TRBV5-6 to TRBJ1-5; D possibly corresponds to TRBD1 (6 bases). This clonotype was obtained from a woman aged 40 to 55 in good health. The CDR3 is CASSLTGLGNQPQHF. CDR3 in DNA: TGTGCCAGCAGCTTGACAGGGCTAGGCAATCAGCCCCAGCATTTT. The full variable domain, in which reference TRBV5-6 and TRBJ1-5 provide the parts outside the CDR3, is DAGVTQSPTHLIKTRGQQVTLRCSPKSGHDTVSWYQQALGQGPQFIFQYYEEEERQRGNFPDRFSGHQFPNYSSELNVNALLLGDSALYLCASSLTGLGNQPQHFGDGTRLSIL.